This T cell receptor (beta chain) was documented in a study of T cell responses to AZD1222 COVID-19 vaccine. Broader study findings: Just a handful of AZD1222 recipients tested seropositive at baseline.

Libraries were prepared by immunoSEQ multiplex PCR; TCRdb keeps only in-frame clonotypes and omits some of them. Among tens of thousands of clones listed, around 80% were seen once. The V end was cut by 0 bases, the J end by 9 bases, with 12 bases between. This CDR3 contains 15 residues. Germline CDR1 reads MRHNA; CDR2 reads SNTAGT. Comment on this clone: The antigen remains undetermined.

The TCR was taken from an adult who received the AZD1222 COVID-19 vaccine. This chain connects TRBV6-4 to TRBJ1-6; possibly TRBD1 for D (5 bases). The sample consisted of peripheral blood, taken 28 days after the second AZD1222 dose. The CDR3, as DNA: TGTGCCAGCAGTGACTCAGCGGGGGTGAGTTCACCCCTCCACTTT. Protein product: CASSDSAGVSSPLHF.